This T cell receptor beta chain was observed in a study of shared clonotypes between healthy human individuals. V dropped 4 bases and J dropped 5; count of bases not matched to a gene: 8. CDR3 size: 15 residues. Germline V gene lookup returns CDR1 SGHNT and CDR2 YYREEE (reference sequence). Sequencing was performed with immunoSEQ multiplex PCR; in TCRdb, only in-frame clones are kept and a portion is missing. This sample has 800,000 to 950,000 clones, with roughly 96% found just once. CD45RO-negative CD8 cells positively selected for CCR7 made up the naive population, which excluded terminally differentiated effector memory CD45RA+ cells.

This clonotype was obtained from a man aged 25-45 years in good health. The sample comprised naive CD8+ T cells sorted from blood. The chain couples TRBV5-4 to TRBJ2-5; 10 nucleotides line up with TRBD1. The CDR3 loop reads CASSPIDRGRETQYF. In DNA, the CDR3 is TGTGCCAGCAGCCCGATCGACAGGGGGCGGGAGACCCAGTACTTC. The whole variable domain, remainder taken from reference TRBV5-4 and TRBJ2-5, is ETGVTQSPTHLIKTRGQQVTLRCSSQSGHNTVSWYQQALGQGPQFIFQYYREEENGRGNFPPRFSGLQFPNYSSELNVNALELDDSALYLCASSPIDRGRETQYFGPGTRLLVL.